Following are 15 T cell receptor beta chains from one sample sequenced in a study of CD8+ T cells in alopecia areata. RNA, once extracted, was reverse transcribed into cDNA for use as the sequencing template. Assay used: immunoSEQ multiplex PCR; TCRdb lists only in-frame clones, some missing. The data contain about 120,000 clones, about 49% of them singletons. The material sequenced was CD8+ T cells sorted from blood, taken at week 0. The receptors derive from a human donor with alopecia areata.

The gene calls are TRBV6-5 and TRBJ2-7; 8 bases agree with TRBD2. This CDR3 has 15 residues. CDR1 and CDR2 (germline): MNHEY, SVGAGI. J lost 3 bases, V lost 4 bases, and 8 bases had no gene match. The CDR3 DNA follows: TGTGCCAGCAGTTCACCGCCGGGGGGGTTCTACGAGCAGTACTTC. Its protein product is CASSSPPGGFYEQYF.

The chain employs TRBV29-1 and TRBJ2-7, with a possible D match to TRBD2 (6 bases). V gave up 0 bases and J gave up 3 bases, with 15 bases separating them. The CDR3 is 15 amino acids. The germline V gene has CDR1 SQVTM and CDR2 ANQGSEA. CDR3 amino acids: CSVEDLFGGDYEQYF. The DNA for the CDR3 is TGCAGCGTTGAAGATCTCTTCGGGGGTGACTACGAGCAGTACTTC.

The chain recombines TRBV5-1 with TRBJ2-1, with D tentatively TRBD1 (5 bases). Trimming shortened V by 0 bases and J by 6 bases, and 10 bases separated the two germline ends. Germline loops: CDR1 SGHRS, CDR2 YFSETQ. The CDR3 runs to 14 residues. The CDR3: CASSLARQGNEQFF. CDR3 nucleotides: TGCGCCAGCAGCTTGGCCAGGCAGGGCAATGAGCAGTTCTTC.

This clone has only a few counts. This chain links TRBV5-5 with TRBJ1-6; perhaps TRBD1 as D (6 bases). Germline lookup yields CDR1 SGHKS and CDR2 YYEKEE (reference sequence). The CDR3 is 15 amino acids. The V end lost 3 bases, the J end lost 7 bases, and 14 bases lay between the germline ends. CDR3 nucleotide sequence: TGTGCCAGCAGCTCCGAGGACAGCCGAAATTCACCCCTCCACTTT. This encodes CASSSEDSRNSPLHF.

The chain is built from TRBV6-6 and TRBJ2-3; D is undetermined. The CDR3 covers 12 residues. Trimming cost V 0 bases and J 5 bases, with 3 bases left between them. The germline V gene has CDR1 MNHNY and CDR2 SVGAGI (reference sequence). The CDR3 here is CASSYSIDTQYF. The DNA for the CDR3 is TGTGCCAGCAGTTACTCGATAGATACGCAGTATTTT.

The rearrangement uses TRBV11-2 and TRBJ2-6, with no clear D. The CDR3 is made up of 16 amino acids. Germline V CDR1 and CDR2: SGHAT, FQNNGV. Trimming took off 1 base at V and 4 bases at J, with 11 bases between the two ends. CDR3 amino acids: CASSLGISWGANVLTF. The CDR3 region has the DNA TGTGCCAGCAGCTTAGGAATCTCGTGGGGGGCCAACGTCCTGACTTTC. Based on the CDR3 plus reference TRBV11-2 and TRBJ2-6, the full variable domain is EAGVAQSPRYKIIEKRQSVAFWCNPISGHATLYWYQQILGQGPKLLIQFQNNGVVDDSQLPKDRFSAERLKGVDSTLKIQPAKLEDSAVYLCASSLGISWGANVLTFGAGSRLTVL.

J is TRBJ1-2 and V is TRBV27, with D hard to call. With 4 bases removed from V and 7 bases from J, the gap between germline ends came to 22 bases. The CDR3 extends over 16 amino acids. The germline CDR1 and CDR2 sequences are MNHEY and SMNVEV (reference sequence). CDR3 sequence reads: CASSSEIRTRMRGYTF. CDR3 in DNA: TGTGCCAGCAGTTCCGAAATACGGACCCGGATGCGTGGCTACACCTTC.

A few counts support this clone. The V gene is TRBV9, the J gene TRBJ2-1, with D hard to call. V was trimmed by 0 bases and J by 8 bases, leaving 12 bases between them. Per the germline V gene, CDR1 is SGDLS and CDR2 is YYNGEE. The CDR3 consists of 14 residues. The CDR3 reads CASSVGAVGHEQFF. CDR3 coding DNA: TGTGCCAGCAGCGTAGGGGCAGTTGGTCATGAGCAGTTCTTC.

This clone was found a few times. The chain recombines TRBV5-1 with TRBJ2-1; D unresolved. This CDR3 has 16 residues. Germline V lookup: CDR1 SGHRS, CDR2 YFSETQ. Trimming shortened V by 0 bases and J by 0 bases, and 10 bases separated the two germline ends. In DNA form, the CDR3 reads TGCGCCAGCAGCTTGGCAATGCAAGGCTCCTACAATGAGCAGTTCTTC. Amino acids: CASSLAMQGSYNEQFF.

This chain connects TRBV29-1 to TRBJ1-2, with D possibly TRBD1 on 6 matching bases. The V gene lost 8 bases and the J gene lost 7 bases, with 14 bases spanning the gap. The CDR3 is 11 amino acids. CDR1 and CDR2 from the germline V gene are SQVTM and ANQGSEA. The CDR3 nucleotides are TGCAGCCCTGGGGGGCAAGGTGGCTACACCTTC. It codes for CSPGGQGGYTF.

This clone came up a few times. J is TRBJ2-1 and V is TRBV30; unclear D gene. The germline V and J ends were trimmed by 1 base and 5 bases, with 6 bases remaining between them. The germline V gene encodes CDR1 GTSNPN and CDR2 SVGIG (reference sequence). The CDR3 contains 12 residues. CDR3 sequence reads: CAWSGLNNEQFF. The DNA of the CDR3 is TGTGCCTGGAGTGGGCTTAACAATGAGCAGTTCTTC.

The CDR3 reads CASSLDGSYGYTF. CDR3 nucleotides: TGTGCCAGCAGCTTAGACGGCAGCTATGGCTACACCTTC. J is TRBJ1-2 and V is TRBV7-9; D remains ambiguous. V was shortened by 1 base and J by 4 bases, with 7 bases between the two germline ends. This CDR3 is built from 13 residues. The germline V gene has CDR1 SEHNR and CDR2 FQNEAQ (reference sequence).

This chain joins TRBV5-6 and TRBJ1-6; 10 bases match TRBD1. CDR3 length: 15 amino acids. The germline V gene encodes CDR1 SGHDT and CDR2 YYEEEE. Germline trimming cut 0 bases from V and 10 bases from J; bases unmatched to any gene: 4. The CDR3 DNA reads TGTGCCAGCAGCTTGGAAGGGACAGGGGACTCACCCCTCCACTTT. Encoded protein: CASSLEGTGDSPLHF.

The V gene is TRBV7-8, the J gene TRBJ2-7; D remains unclear. The germline V and J ends were trimmed by 0 bases and 3 bases, with 9 bases remaining between them. CDR3 length equals 14 residues. Per the germline V gene, CDR1 is SGHVS and CDR2 is FQNEAQ. The CDR3 DNA reads as TGTGCCAGCAGCTTAGCGATGGCCGACTACGAGCAGTACTTC. Amino acids: CASSLAMADYEQYF.

The chain employs TRBV7-9 and TRBJ1-4, with D tentatively TRBD1 (6 bases). Trimming stripped 5 bases from V and 2 bases from J, with 24 bases between. The V gene's germline CDR1 is SEHNR and CDR2 FQNEAQ (reference sequence). The CDR3 contains 19 residues. DNA of the CDR3: TGTGCCAGCAGCGCCCCGTTCGATCTCAGGAGGGGGACTAATGAAAAACTGTTTTTT. It translates to CASSAPFDLRRGTNEKLFF.